These 26 T cell receptor beta chains came from one sample sequenced in a study of control samples from healthy donors and cancer patients. Assay used: immunoSEQ multiplex PCR; TCRdb lists only in-frame clones, some missing. The sample lists 100,000 to 150,000 clones; over 75% were seen once. Input material: blood. The source of these receptors is a man aged 45-65 years in good health.

The rearrangement links TRBV4-1 to TRBJ2-3, with D perhaps being TRBD1 or TRBD2 (5 bases each). Germline V gives CDR1 MGHRA, CDR2 YSYEKL. V was shortened by 8 bases and J by 5 bases, with 17 bases between the two germline ends. This CDR3 spans 14 amino acids. The CDR3 loop is CASLRDPQGDTQYF. The DNA of the CDR3 is TGCGCCAGCCTCCGGGACCCCCAGGGAGATACGCAGTATTTT.

The V and J genes are TRBV12-2 and TRBJ2-2; the table's D call, TRBD2, was not checked against the DNA. TRBV12-2 is deemed a pseudogene. The CDR3 has 18 amino acids. CDR3 amino acids: CASRQVESGGWNTGELFF. DNA of the CDR3: TGTGCAAGTCGCCAAGTGGAGAGCGGGGGTTGGAACACCGGGGAGCTGTTTTTT.

CDR3 residues: CASSPLLGNTGELFF. The CDR3 nucleotides are TGTGCCAGCTCACCACTTCTGGGGAACACCGGGGAGCTGTTTTTT. The chain recombines TRBV18 with TRBJ2-2; D is undetermined. The V gene's germline CDR1 is KGHSH and CDR2 LQKENI. Deletions cut 1 base from V and 1 base from J, with 7 bases between. The CDR3 runs 15 residues. The full variable domain, in which reference TRBV18 and TRBJ2-2 provide the parts outside the CDR3, is NAGVMQNPRHLVRRRGQEARLRCSPMKGHSHVYWYRQLPEEGLKFMVYLQKENIIDESGMPKERFSAEFPKEGPSILRIQQVVRGDSAAYFCASSPLLGNTGELFFGEGSRLTVL.

This clone was counted only a few times. The chain is built from TRBV10-2 and TRBJ1-2; the match to TRBD1 covers 8 bases. The length of the CDR3 is 17 residues. Trimming at V came to 0 bases and at J to 2 bases, leaving 8 bases not matched to a gene. CDR1 is WSHSY, CDR2 SAAADI, per germline. The CDR3 sequence is CASSESVGNRGNYGYTF. Here the CDR3 DNA reads TGCGCCAGCAGTGAGTCCGTTGGTAACAGGGGGAACTATGGCTACACCTTC.

The V gene is TRBV6-1, the J gene TRBJ1-5, with D hard to call. Trimming removed 4 bases from V and 2 bases from J, with 15 bases in between. Germline values: CDR1 MNHNS, CDR2 SASEGT. This CDR3 is built from 16 residues. The CDR3 reads CASSGTRGAGNQPQHF. The DNA for the CDR3 is TGTGCCAGCAGTGGCACGCGGGGTGCGGGCAATCAGCCCCAGCATTTT.

V gene TRBV4-1 combines with J gene TRBJ1-1; TRBD1 might be the D (6 bases). CDR3 size: 14 residues. The V end was cut by 5 bases, the J end by 1 base, with 11 bases between. In germline, CDR1 is MGHRA, CDR2 YSYEKL. The CDR3, as DNA: TGCGCCAGCAGCTCCGACAGGAGGAACACTGAAGCTTTCTTT. It translates to CASSSDRRNTEAFF.

V is TRBV18 and J is TRBJ1-6; TRBD1 might be the D (6 bases). The CDR3 loop spans 17 amino acids. V was pared by 3 bases and J by 8 bases, with 20 bases between. The germline V gene has CDR1 KGHSH and CDR2 LQKENI. CDR3 region: CASSPTQGQGGDSPLHF. Here the CDR3 DNA reads TGTGCCAGCTCACCTACGCAGGGACAAGGCGGGGATTCACCCCTCCACTTT.

The chain uses TRBV28 and TRBJ1-2; 8 bases agree with TRBD1. The CDR3 is 13 amino acids. Germline V gene sequence: CDR1 MDHEN, CDR2 SYDVKM. J gave up 1 base and V 8 bases, and 3 bases lay outside the gene matches. The DNA of the CDR3 is TGTGCCAGCGGGACAGGCAATAACTATGGCTACACCTTC. This encodes CASGTGNNYGYTF.

This sequence joins TRBV9 and TRBJ2-6; D is ambiguous. This CDR3 contains 15 residues. The V end lost 3 bases, the J end lost 0 bases, and 7 bases lay between the germline ends. The germline V gene has CDR1 SGDLS and CDR2 YYNGEE. The DNA for the CDR3 is TGTGCCAGCAGCGCTCCGATCTCTGGGGCCAACGTCCTGACTTTC. Its translation is CASSAPISGANVLTF.

The chain joins TRBV7-6 to TRBJ2-1; 11 bases are shared with TRBD2. J lost 2 bases, V lost 5 bases, and 5 bases had no gene match. Per the germline V gene, CDR1 is SGHVS and CDR2 is FNYEAQ. The CDR3 is 16 amino acids. The CDR3: CASSLSGGATYNEQFF. The CDR3 coding sequence is TGTGCCAGCAGCCTTAGCGGGGGGGCGACCTACAATGAGCAGTTCTTC.

The chain is built from TRBV29-1 and TRBJ2-2; TRBD1 matches at 7 bases. The CDR3 runs to 17 residues. With V trimmed by 2 bases and J by 1 base, 10 bases remained unmatched. Germline V lookup: CDR1 SQVTM, CDR2 ANQGSEA. The CDR3 here is CSVEPRGSGQNTGELFF. In DNA form, the CDR3 reads TGCAGCGTTGAACCCAGGGGGTCTGGACAGAACACCGGGGAGCTGTTTTTT.

CDR3 protein: CASSYSRRRAPWPQHF. DNA for the CDR3: TGTGCCAGCAGTTACTCTCGCCGGCGGGCCCCGTGGCCCCAGCATTTT. The V call is TRBV6-5, the J call TRBJ1-5; D uncertain. This CDR3 is 16 amino acids long. V was cut by 0 bases and J by 9 bases, with 18 bases left in between. Germline CDR1 and CDR2: MNHEY and SVGAGI.

The CDR3 reads CASRGQGAGVTEAFF. For the CDR3, the DNA is TGTGCCAGCAGAGGACAGGGGGCCGGGGTCACTGAAGCTTTCTTT. V gene TRBV6-5 combines with J gene TRBJ1-1; the match to TRBD1 covers 11 bases. Per germline, CDR1 MNHEY and CDR2 SVGAGI. The junction had 7 bases not matched to a gene; V was cut back by 6 bases and J by 4 bases. The CDR3 extends over 15 amino acids.

V gene TRBV7-3 combines with J gene TRBJ2-1, with 7 nucleotides matching TRBD2. The CDR3 has 14 residues. V lost 3 bases, J lost 5 bases, and 4 bases stayed unmatched. The germline V gene has CDR1 SGHTA and CDR2 FQGTGA. CDR3 protein: CASSLGLHNNEQFF. DNA of the CDR3: TGTGCCAGCAGCTTGGGACTACATAACAATGAGCAGTTCTTC.

The genes are TRBV6-5 and TRBJ1-3, with a tentative D call TRBD1 (6 bases). V lost 6 bases and J 0 bases, leaving 9 bases between the germline ends. The CDR3 extends over 14 amino acids. Germline loops: CDR1 MNHEY, CDR2 SVGAGI. CDR3 protein: CASRRDTSGNTIYF. The DNA of the CDR3 is TGTGCCAGCAGGCGGGACACCTCTGGAAACACCATATATTTT.

This clone appeared a single time. V and J are TRBV12-5 and TRBJ2-2, with TRBD1 identical over 7 bases. The junction had 11 bases not matched to a gene; V was cut back by 2 bases and J by 8 bases. The CDR3 is 16 residues long. Looked up from germline, CDR1 is LGHNT and CDR2 is FRNRAP. Here the CDR3 reads CASGLIIGTELGELFF. CDR3 coding DNA: TGTGCTAGTGGTTTGATAATTGGGACAGAACTAGGGGAGCTGTTTTTT.

This clone was seen more than once but under ten times. V gene TRBV14 combines with J gene TRBJ1-3; D perhaps matches TRBD1 (6 bases). The germline CDR1 and CDR2 sequences are SGHDN and FVKESK. The CDR3 extends over 19 amino acids. The V end was cut by 4 bases, the J end by 3 bases, with 25 bases between. The CDR3 is CASSPHRVGRGMVGNTIYF. The CDR3 coding sequence is TGTGCCAGCAGCCCTCATAGGGTCGGTAGGGGGATGGTTGGAAACACCATATATTTT.

The sample holds a few counts of this clone. V gene TRBV23-1 combines with J gene TRBJ1-3; D is possibly TRBD1 (5 bases). TRBV23-1 is an open reading frame, and its role is uncertain. Deletions cut 5 bases from V and 8 bases from J, with 22 bases between. This CDR3 has 16 amino acids. As DNA, the CDR3 is TGCGCCAGCAGTGTATCCCTTGACAGTTCGAAGGACACCATATATTTT. This sequence encodes CASSVSLDSSKDTIYF.

The V gene is TRBV30, the J gene TRBJ1-5; TRBD1 matches 8 bases. The CDR3 spans 13 residues. After removal of 0 bases from V and 7 bases from J, the junction contained 2 bases not matched to a gene. CDR1 and CDR2 (germline): GTSNPN, SVGIG (reference sequence). The CDR3 here is CAWSVRGQQPQHF. CDR3 DNA: TGTGCCTGGAGTGTCAGGGGGCAGCAGCCCCAGCATTTT.

The chain has TRBV7-2 and TRBJ2-1; possible D gene TRBD2, 7 bases. In germline, CDR1 is SGHTA, CDR2 FQGNSA. The CDR3 contains 16 residues. The V gene lost 1 base and the J gene lost 7 bases, with 17 bases spanning the gap. CDR3: CASSLGWGGPGNEQFF. The CDR3 DNA reads TGTGCCAGCAGCTTAGGTTGGGGGGGGCCGGGGAATGAGCAGTTCTTC. Supplemented by reference TRBV7-2 and TRBJ2-1, the full variable domain reads GAGVSQSPSNKVTEKGKDVELRCDPISGHTALYWYRQSLGQGLEFLIYFQGNSAPDKSGLPSDRFSAERTGGSVSTLTIQRTQQEDSAVYLCASSLGWGGPGNEQFFGPGTRLTVL.

The J gene is TRBJ2-3, the V gene TRBV5-1; TRBD1 might be the D (6 bases). The germline V and J ends were trimmed by 1 base and 4 bases, with 7 bases remaining between them. Germline V gene lookup returns CDR1 SGHRS and CDR2 YFSETQ. The CDR3 contains 13 residues. The CDR3 DNA is TGCGCCAGCAGCTTGACAGGGTCAGATACGCAGTATTTT. Amino acid sequence: CASSLTGSDTQYF.

The chain combines TRBV28 with TRBJ1-5; tentative D call: TRBD1 (5 bases). Germline CDR1 is MDHEN and CDR2 is SYDVKM. With 7 bases removed from V and 3 bases from J, the gap between germline ends came to 10 bases. The CDR3 runs to 13 residues. CDR3 amino acids: CASTTGVNQPQHF. CDR3 sequence (DNA): TGTGCCAGCACAACGGGGGTCAATCAGCCCCAGCATTTT.

This chain links TRBV28 with TRBJ2-4; possibly TRBD1 for D (5 bases). V was trimmed by 4 bases and J by 7 bases, leaving 14 bases between them. The CDR3 consists of 14 residues. The germline V gene encodes CDR1 MDHEN and CDR2 SYDVKM. The CDR3 coding sequence is TGTGCCAGCAGTTCCACCAGGGCAGCGAACATTCAGTACTTC. It yields the protein CASSSTRAANIQYF.

With respect to this clone: Other nucleotide sequences from this sample produce the same CDR3. This chain links TRBV18 with TRBJ1-5, with TRBD1 matching 8 bases. CDR3 size: 14 residues. Unmatched junction bases numbered 0, after V lost 3 bases and J lost 2 bases. CDR1 is KGHSH and CDR2 is LQKENI in the germline V gene. The CDR3 DNA reads TGTGCCAGCTCACCGACAGGGGGCAATCAGCCCCAGCATTTT. Protein sequence: CASSPTGGNQPQHF.

The rearrangement links TRBV5-6 to TRBJ1-3; 7 bases match TRBD1. The CDR3 covers 14 residues. CDR1 and CDR2 (germline): SGHDT, YYEEEE. V dropped 3 bases and J dropped 2; count of bases not matched to a gene: 2. DNA for the CDR3: TGTGCCAGCAGCTCGACAGGGACTGGAAACACCATATATTTT. It yields the protein CASSSTGTGNTIYF. Filled out from reference TRBV5-6 and TRBJ1-3, the complete variable domain reads DAGVTQSPTHLIKTRGQQVTLRCSPKSGHDTVSWYQQALGQGPQFIFQYYEEEERQRGNFPDRFSGHQFPNYSSELNVNALLLGDSALYLCASSSTGTGNTIYFGEGSWLTVV.

The chain uses TRBV3-1 (or the pseudogene TRBV3-2) and TRBJ1-1; no clear D. Germline V gives CDR1 LGHDT, CDR2 YNNKEL (reference sequence). CDR3 length: 12 amino acids. The ends were cut back, 2 bases at V and 10 bases at J, with 11 bases in the middle. The CDR3 here is CASSQRDYRAFF. Written as DNA, the CDR3 is TGTGCCAGCAGCCAAAGGGATTACCGAGCTTTCTTT.